Listed here are 29 T cell receptor beta chains from one sample, sequenced in a study of monozygotic twins with inflammatory bowel disease. With the 5' RACE reads reprocessed, TCRdb shows one record per CDR3 protein and no DNA. In all, the sample yields some 150,000 distinct CDR3 sequences. The sample comprised blood. The receptors originated from a human donor with ulcerative colitis or Crohn's disease, or a healthy co-twin of an affected twin (not recorded which).

V gene TRBV5-6 combines with J gene TRBJ2-5. The germline V gene has CDR1 SGHDT and CDR2 YYEEEE. This CDR3 is 13 amino acids long. The CDR3 region is CASSLGAQETQYF.

The V gene is TRBV5-1, the J gene TRBJ2-6; with no DNA, the TCRdb D assignment of TRBD1 cannot be verified. The CDR3 sequence is 16 residues long. The germline V gene encodes CDR1 SGHRS and CDR2 YFSETQ. CDR3 sequence: CASSRGQGSGANVLTF.

V is TRBV2 and J is TRBJ2-7; TCRdb designates TRBD2, a call that cannot be tested without DNA. Germline V gives CDR1 SNHLY, CDR2 FYNNEI. This CDR3 comprises 13 residues. CDR3 residues: CASRLAGGYEQYF.

The chain is built from TRBV12-3 or TRBV12-4 and TRBJ1-4. CDR3 length: 15 residues. CDR3: CASSLGLRSNEKLFF.

V usage is TRBV19 and J usage is TRBJ2-1; TCRdb names TRBD2, which stays unverified in the absence of DNA. This CDR3 is 14 amino acids long. Per germline, CDR1 LNHDA and CDR2 SQIVND (reference sequence). The CDR3 reads CASSNLQREKEQFF.

This chain links TRBV9 with TRBJ2-2. This CDR3 region has 13 residues. Germline values: CDR1 SGDLS, CDR2 YYNGEE. This CDR3 reads CASSAAVSGELFF.

The rearrangement uses TRBV5-1 and TRBJ2-5; as DNA is missing, the TRBD1 call by TCRdb cannot be tested. Germline lookup yields CDR1 SGHRS and CDR2 YFSETQ. The CDR3 runs 15 residues. CDR3: CASSLGQGAKETQYF.

V usage is TRBV30 and J usage is TRBJ2-4. Germline V CDR1 and CDR2: GTSNPN, SVGIG (reference sequence). This CDR3 is 15 amino acids long. CDR3 amino acids: CAWSAWGRDENIQYF.

This CDR3 reads CSAPRLGGETQYF. The J gene is TRBJ2-5, the V gene TRBV20-1; as DNA is missing, the TRBD1 call by TCRdb cannot be tested. The CDR3 totals 13 residues. Germline V gives CDR1 DFQATT, CDR2 SNEGSKA (reference sequence).

This chain uses TRBV20-1 with TRBJ2-3; as DNA is missing, the TRBD1 call by TCRdb cannot be tested. This CDR3 comprises 14 residues. From germline, CDR1 is DFQATT and CDR2 SNEGSKA (reference sequence). CDR3 in amino acids: CSATPGGRTDTQYF.

V is TRBV6-5 and J is TRBJ2-7; the TRBD1 assignment by TCRdb is unverifiable without DNA. In germline, CDR1 is MNHEY, CDR2 SVGAGI. CDR3 length: 11 amino acids. CDR3 protein: CAKTQGYEQYF.

The chain couples TRBV5-8 to TRBJ2-2; the D call from TCRdb, TRBD1, cannot be confirmed without DNA. The CDR3 has 17 residues. Germline lookup yields CDR1 SGHTS and CDR2 YDEGEE. The CDR3 here is CASSHPPGTGKPGELFF. The whole variable domain, filled in from reference TRBV5-8 and TRBJ2-2, reads EAGVTQSPTHLIKTRGQQATLRCSPISGHTSVYWYQQALGLGLQFLLWYDEGEERNRGNFPPRFSGRQFPNYSSELNVNALELEDSALYLCASSHPPGTGKPGELFFGEGSRLTVL.

V gene TRBV27 combines with J gene TRBJ1-1. This CDR3 spans 13 amino acids. Germline V gives CDR1 MNHEY, CDR2 SMNVEV (reference sequence). The CDR3 spells CASSWFKDTEAFF.

This chain links TRBV6-2 or TRBV6-3 with TRBJ2-1; the D call from TCRdb, TRBD2, cannot be confirmed without DNA. The CDR3 runs to 16 residues. Looked up from germline, CDR1 is MNHEY and CDR2 is SVGEGT. This chain's CDR3 is CASSTLSVFGLHEQFF.

The chain combines TRBV27 with TRBJ2-3; TCRdb calls TRBD2, which cannot be checked without DNA. The CDR3 contains 15 residues. From germline, CDR1 is MNHEY and CDR2 SMNVEV (reference sequence). CDR3 protein: CASSPTYSPRDTQYF.

V is TRBV10-3 and J is TRBJ1-5; TCRdb outputs TRBD1, but without DNA this stays unchecked. Germline CDR1 is ENHRY and CDR2 is SYGVKD. The CDR3 spans 15 residues. CDR3 protein: CATGDRVGGGQPQHF.

The chain employs TRBV4-2 and TRBJ1-4. The CDR3 is 15 residues long. In germline, CDR1 is LGHNA, CDR2 YNFKEQ. The chain's CDR3 is CASSQDSTANEKLFF.

This sequence joins TRBV11-2 and TRBJ2-1; without DNA, the TCRdb call of TRBD1 cannot be checked. Germline V CDR1 and CDR2: SGHAT, FQNNGV. This CDR3 comprises 16 residues. CDR3 amino acids: CASSLVRDGVRNEQFF. The full variable domain, its missing parts supplied by reference TRBV11-2 and TRBJ2-1, is EAGVAQSPRYKIIEKRQSVAFWCNPISGHATLYWYQQILGQGPKLLIQFQNNGVVDDSQLPKDRFSAERLKGVDSTLKIQPAKLEDSAVYLCASSLVRDGVRNEQFFGPGTRLTVL.

CDR3 region: CASSLAGGGPRTEAFF. The genes are TRBV7-9 and TRBJ1-1; TCRdb calls TRBD1, which cannot be checked without DNA. Germline V lookup: CDR1 SEHNR, CDR2 FQNEAQ (reference sequence). This CDR3 has 16 amino acids.

The CDR3 protein is CASSVGLGGASTDTQYF. The V call is TRBV9, the J call TRBJ2-3; TCRdb calls TRBD2, which cannot be checked without DNA. The CDR3 is made up of 17 amino acids. Germline V CDR1 and CDR2: SGDLS, YYNGEE.

This chain connects TRBV5-5 to TRBJ2-1; the TCRdb call, TRBD2, lacks DNA for checking. The length of the CDR3 is 15 residues. The germline gives CDR1 SGHKS, CDR2 YYEKEE (reference sequence). CDR3 protein: CASSLGGRVYNEQFF.

This chain joins TRBV5-1 and TRBJ2-3; TCRdb names TRBD2, which stays unverified in the absence of DNA. The CDR3 extends over 14 amino acids. The germline gives CDR1 SGHRS, CDR2 YFSETQ. The CDR3 here is CASSLYTSGMSQYF.

The CDR3 protein is CASSYETWGEQFF. V is TRBV6-5 and J is TRBJ2-1. The CDR3 is 13 amino acids. CDR1 and CDR2 from the germline V gene are MNHEY and SVGAGI.

J is TRBJ2-7 and V is TRBV4-2; TCRdb's D call, TRBD1, is unchecked because there is no DNA. The CDR3 is 16 amino acids. The germline V gene has CDR1 LGHNA and CDR2 YNFKEQ. The CDR3 sequence is CASSQDLAGVTYEQYF.

This chain joins TRBV5-1 and TRBJ1-1; the D gene TCRdb calls, TRBD1, cannot be checked with no DNA. The CDR3 has 17 amino acids. Germline V gene data show CDR1 as SGHRS and CDR2 as YFSETQ. The CDR3 reads CASSLYPGRGVNTEAFF.

The chain is built from TRBV3-1 and TRBJ2-5; TCRdb's D call, TRBD1, is unchecked because there is no DNA. The CDR3 extends over 15 amino acids. From germline, CDR1 is LGHDT and CDR2 YNNKEL (reference sequence). CDR3 amino acids: CASSQGLAGQETQYF.

The V gene is TRBV7-3, the J gene TRBJ2-3. The length of the CDR3 is 14 residues. Germline V CDR1 and CDR2: SGHTA, FQGTGA. The CDR3 sequence is CASSLMVATDTQYF.

This chain uses TRBV5-1 with TRBJ1-5; TCRdb names TRBD1, which stays unverified in the absence of DNA. Germline V gene sequence: CDR1 SGHRS, CDR2 YFSETQ. The CDR3 totals 15 residues. The CDR3 loop reads CASSQGGESRQPQHF.

The rearrangement links TRBV18 to TRBJ1-5; without DNA, the TCRdb call of TRBD1 cannot be checked. CDR1 KGHSH and CDR2 LQKENI come from the germline V gene. The CDR3 is made up of 14 amino acids. CDR3 protein: CASSTKGWNQPQHF. The variable domain in full, completed from reference TRBV18 and TRBJ1-5, reads NAGVMQNPRHLVRRRGQEARLRCSPMKGHSHVYWYRQLPEEGLKFMVYLQKENIIDESGMPKERFSAEFPKEGPSILRIQQVVRGDSAAYFCASSTKGWNQPQHFGDGTRLSIL.